This T cell receptor beta chain stems from a study of blood T cell repertoires in COVID-19. For the study at large: Both acute and convalescent COVID-19 samples were obtained from the United States, Italy and Spain. PBMCs, B-cell-depleted T cells, or T cells were the source of the cDNA or gDNA that made up the material.

Per the original methods: Amplification of reference gene primers was used by the study to estimate nucleated cell counts. Repertoires were generated with immunoSEQ multiplex PCR, while TCRdb's copy carries only in-frame clones and drops some. Clonal size and the V and J genes are those of that table, whereas D and trimming came from the DNA. The sample contains about 180,000 clones, 86% of which appear only once. In its sample, this clone was seen once. CDR1 is LGHNA and CDR2 is YNFKEQ in the germline V gene. The germline V and J ends were trimmed by 0 bases and 10 bases, with 14 bases remaining between them. This CDR3 is 14 amino acids long.

V gene TRBV4-2 combines with J gene TRBJ2-3, with D perhaps TRBD2 (6 bases). This sequence was found in a woman in her 30s with active or convalescent COVID-19. Specimen: peripheral blood. This CDR3 is CASSQDQGLEAQYF. The CDR3 DNA reads as TGTGCCAGCAGCCAAGATCAGGGACTGGAAGCGCAGTATTTT.